Listed here is a single T cell receptor (beta chain). This sample is drawn from a study of cytotoxic CD8 clonotypes in ibrutinib-treated CLL. About the study: Results showed roughly 25 partial and 2 complete responses; following median roughly 66 months, around 14 remained remitted, about 12 advanced.

With V trimmed by 8 bases and J by 3 bases, 1 base remained unmatched. This CDR3 is built from 12 residues. In germline, CDR1 is MNHNS, CDR2 SASEGT. Using immunoSEQ multiplex PCR, the repertoire was profiled, and TCRdb retains in-frame clones only, with some absent. The data hold about 160,000 clones, with about 84% observed a single time. Extraction of around 2 micrograms of genomic DNA from cryopreserved PBMCs supplied material for TCR beta libraries. This TCR came from a human donor with chronic lymphocytic leukemia. The chain joins TRBV6-1 to TRBJ2-7; 10 bases are shared with TRBD1. The starting material was PBMCs, obtained after 24 months of ibrutinib treatment. The CDR3 region is CASWDRGYEQYF. CDR3 nucleotides: TGTGCCAGCTGGGACAGGGGCTACGAGCAGTACTTC.